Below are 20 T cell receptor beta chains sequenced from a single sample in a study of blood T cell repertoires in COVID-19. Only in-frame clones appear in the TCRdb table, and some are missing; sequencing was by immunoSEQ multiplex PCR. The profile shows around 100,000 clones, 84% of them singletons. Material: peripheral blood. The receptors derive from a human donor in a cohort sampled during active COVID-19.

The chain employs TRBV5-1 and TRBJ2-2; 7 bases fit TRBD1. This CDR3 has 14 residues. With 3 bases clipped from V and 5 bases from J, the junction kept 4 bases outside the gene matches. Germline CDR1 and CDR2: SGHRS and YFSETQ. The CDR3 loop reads CASSSQGETGELFF. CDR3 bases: TGCGCCAGCAGCTCCCAGGGGGAGACCGGGGAGCTGTTTTTT. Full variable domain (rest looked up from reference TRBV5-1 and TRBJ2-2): KAGVTQTPRYLIKTRGQQVTLSCSPISGHRSVSWYQQTPGQGLQFLFEYFSETQRNKGNFPGRFSGRQFSNSRSEMNVSTLELGDSALYLCASSSQGETGELFFGEGSRLTVL.

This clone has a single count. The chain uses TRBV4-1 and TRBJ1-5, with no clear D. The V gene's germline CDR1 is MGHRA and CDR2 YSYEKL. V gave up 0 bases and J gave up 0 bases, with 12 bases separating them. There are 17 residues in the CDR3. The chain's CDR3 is CASSQEGRPNSNQPQHF. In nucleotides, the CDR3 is TGCGCCAGCAGCCAAGAAGGGAGACCCAATAGCAATCAGCCCCAGCATTTT.

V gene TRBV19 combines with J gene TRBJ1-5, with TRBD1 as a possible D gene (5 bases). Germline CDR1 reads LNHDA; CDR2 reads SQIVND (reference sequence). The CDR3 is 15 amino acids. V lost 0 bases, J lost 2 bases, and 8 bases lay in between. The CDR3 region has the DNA TGTGCCAGTAGTATAGAAGGGGCTCGCAATCAGCCCCAGCATTTT. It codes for CASSIEGARNQPQHF.

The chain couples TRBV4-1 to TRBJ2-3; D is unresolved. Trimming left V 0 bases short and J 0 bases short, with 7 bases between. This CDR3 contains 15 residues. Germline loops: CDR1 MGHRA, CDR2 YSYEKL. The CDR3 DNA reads TGCGCCAGCAGCCAAGATGGGCGTAGCACAGATACGCAGTATTTT. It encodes CASSQDGRSTDTQYF.

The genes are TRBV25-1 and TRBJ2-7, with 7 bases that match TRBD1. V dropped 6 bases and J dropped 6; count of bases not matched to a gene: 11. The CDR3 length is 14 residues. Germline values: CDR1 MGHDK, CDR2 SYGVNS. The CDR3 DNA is TGTGCCAGCAGACCTATCAGGGGGACGGGCGAGCAGTACTTC. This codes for CASRPIRGTGEQYF.

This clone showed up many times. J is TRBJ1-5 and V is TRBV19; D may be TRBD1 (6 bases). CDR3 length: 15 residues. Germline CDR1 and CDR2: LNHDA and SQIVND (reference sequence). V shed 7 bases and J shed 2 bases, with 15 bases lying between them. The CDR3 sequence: CASNGGAYGNQPQHF. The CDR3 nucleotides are TGTGCCAGTAACGGGGGGGCATATGGCAATCAGCCCCAGCATTTT.

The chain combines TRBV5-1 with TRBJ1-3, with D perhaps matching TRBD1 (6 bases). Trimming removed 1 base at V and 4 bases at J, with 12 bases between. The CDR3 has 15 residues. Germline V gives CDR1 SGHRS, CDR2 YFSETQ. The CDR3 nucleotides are TGCGCCAGCAGCTTGACCCTTGGACAGGGAAACACCATATATTTT. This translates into CASSLTLGQGNTIYF.

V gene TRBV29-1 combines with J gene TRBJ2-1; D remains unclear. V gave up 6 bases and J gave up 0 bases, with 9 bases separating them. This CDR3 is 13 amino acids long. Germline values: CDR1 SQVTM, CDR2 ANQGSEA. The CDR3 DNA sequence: TGCAGCGTCGACAAGAGCTCCTACAATGAGCAGTTCTTC. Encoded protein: CSVDKSSYNEQFF.

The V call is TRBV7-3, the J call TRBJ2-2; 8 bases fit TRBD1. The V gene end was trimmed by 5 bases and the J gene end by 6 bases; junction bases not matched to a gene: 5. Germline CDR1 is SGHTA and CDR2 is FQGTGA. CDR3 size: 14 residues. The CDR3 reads CASSTGQGSGELFF. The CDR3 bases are TGTGCCAGCAGCACCGGACAGGGTTCCGGGGAGCTGTTTTTT.

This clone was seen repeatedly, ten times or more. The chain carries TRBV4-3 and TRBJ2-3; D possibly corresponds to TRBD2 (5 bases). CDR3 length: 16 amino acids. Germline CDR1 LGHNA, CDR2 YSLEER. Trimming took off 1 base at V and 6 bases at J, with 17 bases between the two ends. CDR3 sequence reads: CASSQGPSRGGDTQYF. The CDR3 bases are TGCGCCAGCAGCCAAGGGCCTAGCCGTGGCGGGGATACGCAGTATTTT.

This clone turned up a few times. The CDR3 is CASSFAGGIQGEQYF. CDR3 coding DNA: TGTGCCAGCAGTTTTGCGGGGGGGATCCAAGGCGAGCAGTACTTC. J is TRBJ2-7 and V is TRBV5-4; 9 nucleotides agree with TRBD2. The V gene end was trimmed by 5 bases and the J gene end by 6 bases; junction bases not matched to a gene: 12. In germline, CDR1 is SGHNT, CDR2 YYREEE (reference sequence). The CDR3 has 15 residues.

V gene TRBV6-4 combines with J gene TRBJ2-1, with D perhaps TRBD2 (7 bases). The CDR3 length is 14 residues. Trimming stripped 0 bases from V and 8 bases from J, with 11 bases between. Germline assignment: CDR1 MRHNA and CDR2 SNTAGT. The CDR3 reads CASSDSMGGHEQFF. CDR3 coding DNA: TGTGCCAGCAGTGACTCAATGGGGGGGCATGAGCAGTTCTTC.

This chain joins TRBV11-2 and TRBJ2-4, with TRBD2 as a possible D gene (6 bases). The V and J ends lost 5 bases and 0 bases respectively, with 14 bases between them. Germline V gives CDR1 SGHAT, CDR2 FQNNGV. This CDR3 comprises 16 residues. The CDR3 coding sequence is TGTGCCAGCAGCCCCCTAGCGTTGCTAGCCAAAAACATTCAGTACTTC. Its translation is CASSPLALLAKNIQYF.

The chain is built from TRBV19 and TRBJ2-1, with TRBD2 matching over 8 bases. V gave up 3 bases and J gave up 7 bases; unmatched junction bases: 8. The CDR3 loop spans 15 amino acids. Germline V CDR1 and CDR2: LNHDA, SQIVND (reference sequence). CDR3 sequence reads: CASSMASGGGNEQFF. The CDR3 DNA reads TGTGCCAGTAGTATGGCGAGCGGGGGAGGAAATGAGCAGTTCTTC.

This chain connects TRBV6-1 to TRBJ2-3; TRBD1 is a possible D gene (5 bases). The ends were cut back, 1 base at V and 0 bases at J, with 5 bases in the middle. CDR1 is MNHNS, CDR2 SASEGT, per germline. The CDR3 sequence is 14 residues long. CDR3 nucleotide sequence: TGTGCCAGCAGTGAAGGGGGCAGCACAGATACGCAGTATTTT. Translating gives CASSEGGSTDTQYF.

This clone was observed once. The CDR3 loop reads CASSEWKEDTEAFF. In DNA, the CDR3 is TGCGCCAGCAGTGAGTGGAAAGAGGACACTGAAGCTTTCTTT. The chain combines TRBV10-1 with TRBJ1-1; D is undetermined. The CDR3 totals 14 residues. V was pared by 1 base and J by 3 bases, with 9 bases between. Germline values: CDR1 WNHNN, CDR2 SYGVQD (reference sequence).

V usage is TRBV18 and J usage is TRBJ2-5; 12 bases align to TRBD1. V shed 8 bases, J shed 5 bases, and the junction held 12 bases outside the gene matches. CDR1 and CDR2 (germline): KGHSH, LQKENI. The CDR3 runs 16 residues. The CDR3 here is CASHPGTGGRRETQYF. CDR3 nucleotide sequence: TGTGCCAGCCATCCCGGGACAGGGGGCCGTAGGGAGACCCAGTACTTC. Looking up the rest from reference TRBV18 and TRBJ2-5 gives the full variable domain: NAGVMQNPRHLVRRRGQEARLRCSPMKGHSHVYWYRQLPEEGLKFMVYLQKENIIDESGMPKERFSAEFPKEGPSILRIQQVVRGDSAAYFCASHPGTGGRRETQYFGPGTRLLVL.

The CDR3 bases are TGTGCCAGCAGTGAAATACCAGGGCGTAACGCTGAAGCTTTCTTT. It yields the protein CASSEIPGRNAEAFF. This chain uses TRBV6-1 with TRBJ1-1, with a weak D call TRBD1 (5 bases). Germline lookup yields CDR1 MNHNS and CDR2 SASEGT. The CDR3 totals 15 residues. V lost 2 bases to trimming and J lost 6 bases, with 16 bases between them.

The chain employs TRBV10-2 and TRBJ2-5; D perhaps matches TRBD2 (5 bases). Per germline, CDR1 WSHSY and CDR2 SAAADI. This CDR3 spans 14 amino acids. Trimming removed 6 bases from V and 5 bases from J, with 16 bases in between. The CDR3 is CASRPRGIGETQYF. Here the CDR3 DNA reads TGCGCCAGCAGACCCCGAGGGATTGGGGAGACCCAGTACTTC.

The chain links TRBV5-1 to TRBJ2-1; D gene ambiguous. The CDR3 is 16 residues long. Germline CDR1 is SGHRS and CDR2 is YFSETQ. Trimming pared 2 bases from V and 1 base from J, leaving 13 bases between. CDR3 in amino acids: CASSFTSGVSYNEQFF. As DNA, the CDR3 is TGCGCCAGCAGCTTCACCTCAGGTGTATCCTACAATGAGCAGTTCTTC.